This T cell receptor beta chain originates from a study of blood T cell repertoires in COVID-19. For the study at large: Sites in the United States, Italy and Spain provided acute and convalescent COVID-19 samples. Nucleic acid was either cDNA or gDNA, and it came from T cells, B-cell-depleted T cells, or PBMCs.

Turning to this clone: A junction end diverges from the germline sequence, so it may reflect a read error.

CDR1 is SSHAT, CDR2 FNYEAQ, per germline (reference sequence). There are 15 residues in the CDR3. Original analysis: Reference gene primer amplification gave estimated nucleated cell counts. Assay used: immunoSEQ multiplex PCR; TCRdb lists only in-frame clones, some missing. V, J and clone size are taken as reported in that table, and D and trimming were inferred from the DNA itself. The sample shows about 250,000 clones, around 88% of them seen only once. The chain carries TRBV7-7 and TRBJ2-5; 9 bases are a match to TRBD1. The specimen sequenced was peripheral blood. The TCR was taken from a man older than 75 with acute or convalescent COVID-19. CDR3 in amino acids: CASSLRQGGQETQYF. The DNA for the CDR3 is TGTGCTAGCAGCTTAAGACAGGGGGGACAAGAGACCCAGTACTTC. Together with reference TRBV7-7 and TRBJ2-5, the CDR3 gives the full variable domain: GAGVSQSPRYKVTKRGQDVTLRCDPISSHATLYWYQQALGQGPEFLTYFNYEAQPDKSGLPSDRFSAERPEGSISTLTIQRTEQRDSAMYRCASSLRQGGQETQYFGPGTRLLVL.